These 24 T cell receptor beta chains were all obtained from the same sample, sequenced in a study of Tregs in tolerant kidney transplant recipients. Related graft donors supplied nonmyeloablative bone marrow transplants, and mixed chimerism was transient. Sequencing used immunoSEQ multiplex PCR; TCRdb keeps in-frame clones, though not all of them. Its table lists roughly 2,400 clones. The starting material was CD8+ T cells from blood (PBMCs), obtained 6 months after the transplant. These receptors were collected from a human patient who received a combined kidney and bone marrow transplant. Some T cells may originate from the graft donor.

Note on this clone: The read ends 3 residues shy of where the CDR3 ends; the end is completed using the germline J gene. V is TRBV27 and J is TRBJ2-1, with 9 bases identical to TRBD2. Germline lookup yields CDR1 MNHEY and CDR2 SMNVEV (reference sequence). V lost 3 bases to trimming and J lost 9 bases; unmatched junction nucleotides: 3. CDR3 length equals 13 residues. The CDR3 sequence is CASSLGLAFEQFF. CDR3 DNA (partial): TGTGCCAGCAGTTTGGGACTAGCATTTGAG.

A note on this clone: The junction differs from germline at one of its ends, possibly a read error. The read finishes 3 residues shy of the CDR3 end, and the germline J gene is used to complete it. The chain uses TRBV4-2 and TRBJ1-4; possible D gene TRBD1, 5 bases. The CDR3 has 16 amino acids. CDR1 is LGHNA and CDR2 is YNFKEQ in the germline V gene. CDR3 residues: CASSQDLGGLAEKLFF. The sequenced CDR3 bases are TGCGCCAGCAGCCAAGATCTCGGGGGTCTGGCTGAAAAA.

Judged by frequency, this clone is medium-sized (0.01 to 0.1%). The DNA ends 3 residues before the CDR3 does, and the rest of the CDR3 is filled in from the germline J gene. This chain uses TRBV6-2 or TRBV6-3 with TRBJ1-1, with D unclear. Germline loops: CDR1 MNHEY, CDR2 SVGEGT. The CDR3 covers 12 residues. V lost 4 bases to trimming and J lost 6 bases, with 9 bases between them. The CDR3: CASSFEGPEAFF. CDR3 DNA, as far as it was read: TGTGCCAGCAGTTTTGAGGGTCCTGAA.

In regard to this clone: Read data end 3 residues before the CDR3 end; the end is taken from the germline J gene. V usage is TRBV7-2 and J usage is TRBJ2-1; D may be TRBD1 (6 bases). CDR1 SGHTA and CDR2 FQGNSA come from the germline V gene. V lost 5 bases and J lost 4, with 15 bases in between. This CDR3 is 15 amino acids long. The CDR3 protein is CASSDRDTSYNEQFF. The sequenced part of the CDR3 DNA is TGTGCCAGCAGCGACCGGGACACGTCTTACAATGAG.

This clone is classed as medium-sized by frequency. The read finishes 3 residues shy of the CDR3 end, and the germline J gene is used to complete it. The chain recombines TRBV9 with TRBJ2-3, with unresolved D. The CDR3 spans 15 residues. Germline V gene lookup returns CDR1 SGDLS and CDR2 YYNGEE. Trimming shortened V by 0 bases and J by 0 bases, and 8 bases separated the two germline ends. The CDR3 loop reads CASSVEGLSTDTQYF. Incomplete CDR3 DNA: TGTGCCAGCAGCGTAGAGGGTCTTAGCACAGATACG.

Concerning this clone itself: The read stops 3 residues short of the end of the CDR3; the missing end is completed from the germline J gene. The rearrangement joins TRBV5-5 to TRBJ2-3; 7 bases are a match to TRBD2. V shed 3 bases and J 1 base; nucleotides not matched to a gene: 5. The length of the CDR3 is 15 residues. The V gene's germline CDR1 is SGHKS and CDR2 YYEKEE (reference sequence). The CDR3 bases that were read are TGTGCCAGCAGCTCAGCGGGATGGGGCACAGATACG. Translation: CASSSAGWGTDT. The entire CDR3 protein reads CASSSAGWGTDTQYF. Combining the CDR3 with reference TRBV5-5 and TRBJ2-3 gives the whole variable domain DAGVTQSPTHLIKTRGQQVTLRCSPISGHKSVSWYQQVLGQGPQFIFQYYEKEERGRGNFPDRFSARQFPNYSSELNVNALLLGDSALYLCASSSAGWGTDTQYFGPGTRLTVL.

The CDR3 bases that were read are TGTGCCAGCAGCACTAGCGGGAGCACAGATACG. Its translation: CASSTSGSTDT. The full CDR3 is CASSTSGSTDTQYF. V usage is TRBV7-3 and J usage is TRBJ2-3; 9 positions agree with TRBD2. The CDR3 is cut off 3 residues early in the read; its end comes from the germline J gene. CDR3 size: 14 residues. CDR1 is SGHTA, CDR2 FQGTGA, per germline. With V trimmed by 5 bases and J by 0 bases, 0 bases remained unmatched.

As concerns this clone: The read stops 3 residues short of the end of the CDR3; the missing end is completed from the germline J gene. The J gene is TRBJ2-7, the V gene TRBV29-1; TRBD1 agrees at 7 bases. Germline assignment: CDR1 SQVTM and CDR2 ANQGSEA. Trimming at V came to 6 bases and at J to 0 bases, leaving 8 bases not matched to a gene. The CDR3 totals 14 residues. CDR3 protein: CSVLTGPSSYEQYF. The covered CDR3 bases are TGCAGCGTGCTGACAGGGCCCTCCTCCTACGAG.

Notes on this clone: The read comes to an end 3 residues before the CDR3 does, leaving the germline J gene to fill in the end. This chain joins TRBV19 and TRBJ2-1; D might be TRBD2 (6 bases). The CDR3 runs to 14 residues. Trimming left V 4 bases short and J 9 bases short, with 16 bases between. From germline, CDR1 is LNHDA and CDR2 SQIVND (reference sequence). The sequenced CDR3 bases are TGTGCCAGTAGTAGCTGGCTAGCGAGTGGTGAG. The encoded protein is CASSSWLASGE. The full CDR3 protein reads CASSSWLASGEQFF.

Comment on this clone: Sequencing ends 3 residues short of the CDR3 end; the germline J gene provides the rest. The chain recombines TRBV19 with TRBJ1-4; 8 bases map to TRBD1. This CDR3 region has 16 residues. The V segment lost 5 bases and the J segment 2 bases; nucleotides outside the gene matches: 7. The germline V gene encodes CDR1 LNHDA and CDR2 SQIVND (reference sequence). The sequenced part of the CDR3 DNA is TGTGCCAGTAGTCCAACAGGGGGAGGTACTAATGAAAAA. Translated: CASSPTGGGTNEK. Given in full, the CDR3 is CASSPTGGGTNEKLFF. The full variable domain, completed using reference TRBV19 and TRBJ1-4, is DGGITQSPKYLFRKEGQNVTLSCEQNLNHDAMYWYRQDPGQGLRLIYYSQIVNDFQKGDIAEGYSVSREKKESFPLTVTSAQKNPTAFYLCASSPTGGGTNEKLFFGSGTQLSVL.

Turning to this clone: The CDR3 is cut off 3 residues early in the read; its end comes from the germline J gene. The chain employs TRBV7-2 and TRBJ2-7; D is perhaps TRBD1 (6 bases). Looked up from germline, CDR1 is SGHTA and CDR2 is FQGNSA. This CDR3 spans 14 amino acids. V shed 1 base and J shed 3 bases, with 10 bases lying between them. CDR3 DNA, as far as it was read: TGTGCCAGCAGCTTAGACCGGGACAACTACGAG. This sequence encodes CASSLDRDNYE. In full, the CDR3 reads CASSLDRDNYEQYF.

A word on this clone: The read ends 3 residues shy of where the CDR3 ends; the end is completed using the germline J gene. The chain links TRBV29-1 to TRBJ1-1; the match to TRBD1 covers 12 bases. V shed 0 bases, J shed 5 bases, and the junction held 10 bases outside the gene matches. Germline values: CDR1 SQVTM, CDR2 ANQGSEA. The CDR3 length is 17 residues. The CDR3 region is CSVEDPGTGGAGTEAFF. Partial CDR3 DNA: TGCAGCGTTGAAGATCCAGGGACAGGGGGCGCGGGGACTGAA. The entire variable domain, with the rest obtained from reference TRBV29-1 and TRBJ1-1, is as follows: SAVISQKPSRDICQRGTSLTIQCQVDSQVTMMFWYRQQPGQSLTLIATANQGSEATYESGFVIDKFPISRPNLTFSTLTVSNMSPEDSSIYLCSVEDPGTGGAGTEAFFGQGTRLTVV.

Notes on this clone: The CDR3 is cut off 3 residues early in the read; its end comes from the germline J gene. The J gene is TRBJ2-7, the V gene TRBV19; the D is unclear. This CDR3 has 15 residues. Trimming stripped 1 base from V and 4 bases from J, with 14 bases between. From germline, CDR1 is LNHDA and CDR2 SQIVND (reference sequence). CDR3 residues: CASSIGPSEQYEQYF. CDR3 bases read: TGTGCCAGTAGTATAGGGCCCAGCGAGCAATACGAG.

For this clone: The CDR3 goes on 3 residues after the read ends, and that part is filled in from the germline J gene. V usage is TRBV30 and J usage is TRBJ2-2; 9 bases line up with TRBD1. V trimming: 5 bases; J trimming: 6 bases; junction bases outside the gene matches: 10. This CDR3 has 15 residues. Germline CDR1 and CDR2: GTSNPN and SVGIG (reference sequence). CDR3 DNA, as far as it was read: TGTGCCTGGGGGTCGGGGACAGGGATTTCCGGGGAG. It specifies CAWGSGTGISGE. The whole CDR3 sequence reads CAWGSGTGISGELFF.

As to this clone: Coverage ceases 3 residues before the CDR3 finishes, and the germline J gene fills in the end. This chain joins TRBV6-1 and TRBJ2-1; maybe TRBD2 (6 bases). V was cut by 2 bases and J by 2 bases, with 10 bases left in between. Looked up from germline, CDR1 is MNHNS and CDR2 is SASEGT. The CDR3 has 15 residues. The sequenced part of the CDR3 DNA is TGTGCCAGCAGTGAATGGGGGACTCCCTACAATGAG. Its protein is CASSEWGTPYNE. The CDR3 reads in full as CASSEWGTPYNEQFF.

This clone is labeled medium-sized based on frequency. The CDR3 extends 3 residues past the end of the read, so its final part is completed from the germline J gene. This chain joins TRBV7-6 and TRBJ2-7; a possible D gene is TRBD1 (6 bases). V was clipped by 5 bases and J by 0 bases, with 14 bases between them. CDR3 length: 15 amino acids. The germline CDR1 and CDR2 sequences are SGHVS and FNYEAQ. The sequenced part of the CDR3 DNA is TGTGCCAGCAGCAGAGCTTTGACAGGCTCCTACGAG. It codes for CASSRALTGSYE. The complete CDR3 protein is CASSRALTGSYEQYF.

Concerning this clone itself: From the germline J gene comes the end of the CDR3, since the read stops 3 residues before it. V is TRBV7-3 and J is TRBJ2-7, with TRBD1 identical over 7 bases. The CDR3 has 14 amino acids. V shed 5 bases, J shed 4 bases, and the junction held 8 bases outside the gene matches. CDR1 is SGHTA and CDR2 is FQGTGA in the germline V gene. This CDR3 is CASSAQGPSYEQYF. CDR3 DNA (partial): TGTGCCAGCAGCGCACAGGGGCCGTCGTACGAG.

Note on this clone: The read comes to an end 3 residues before the CDR3 does, leaving the germline J gene to fill in the end. This chain links TRBV7-9 with TRBJ2-5; 8 bases are shared with TRBD1. Germline V gene lookup returns CDR1 SEHNR and CDR2 FQNEAQ (reference sequence). The CDR3 spans 14 residues. Germline trimming cut 4 bases from V and 4 bases from J; bases unmatched to any gene: 5. Partial CDR3 DNA: TGTGCCAGCAGCTCCAACGACAGGGGAGAGACC. Amino acids: CASSSNDRGET. In full, the CDR3 reads CASSSNDRGETQYF.

With respect to this clone: The DNA ends 3 residues before the CDR3 does, and the rest of the CDR3 is filled in from the germline J gene. The rearrangement uses TRBV13 and TRBJ2-1, with D perhaps matching TRBD2 (5 bases). The CDR3 totals 15 residues. The V end lost 0 bases, the J end lost 7 bases, and 13 bases lay between the germline ends. The germline V gene encodes CDR1 PRHDT and CDR2 FYEKMQ (reference sequence). The chain's CDR3 is CASSLGGGSGNEQFF. CDR3 DNA, as far as it was read: TGTGCCAGCAGCTTAGGGGGCGGGTCGGGTAATGAG.

CDR3 DNA (partial): TGTGCCAGCAGCTTATTTTGGGGGCGGGAAACTGAA. As protein: CASSLFWGRETE. In full, the CDR3 reads CASSLFWGRETEAFF. The chain links TRBV7-9 to TRBJ1-1; maybe TRBD1 (6 bases). The read ends 3 residues shy of where the CDR3 ends; the end is completed using the germline J gene. Germline assignment: CDR1 SEHNR and CDR2 FQNEAQ (reference sequence). V shed 2 bases and J shed 5 bases, with 15 bases lying between them. The CDR3 is 15 amino acids.

Of note for this clone: The sequenced fragment ends 3 residues before the CDR3 boundary, so the rest is inferred from the germline J gene. The J gene is TRBJ2-7, the V gene TRBV6-1; D may be TRBD1 (5 bases). Germline CDR1 MNHNS, CDR2 SASEGT. This CDR3 spans 16 amino acids. The ends were cut back, 2 bases at V and 2 bases at J, with 16 bases in the middle. The covered CDR3 bases are TGTGCCAGCAGTGAAACAGAGGACATCGGAACCTACGAG. It specifies CASSETEDIGTYE. Given in full, the CDR3 is CASSETEDIGTYEQYF.

As for this clone: With the read ending 3 residues before the CDR3 end, the germline J gene is used to fill in that end. The V and J genes are TRBV20-1 and TRBJ2-5; 8 bases are shared with TRBD2. In germline, CDR1 is DFQATT, CDR2 SNEGSKA (reference sequence). J gave up 5 bases and V 2 bases, and 10 bases lay outside the gene matches. CDR3 length equals 15 residues. The CDR3 protein is CSARRVAGTGETQYF. The sequenced part of the CDR3 DNA is TGCAGTGCTAGACGGGTAGCGGGAACAGGGGAGACC.

This clone counts as medium-sized by frequency. The read ends 3 residues before the CDR3 terminus; that terminus is restored from the germline J gene. The chain employs TRBV30 and TRBJ2-3, with 8 bases fitting TRBD2. Looked up from germline, CDR1 is GTSNPN and CDR2 is SVGIG (reference sequence). This CDR3 comprises 15 residues. V lost 5 bases and J lost 2; bases outside the gene matches: 9. The CDR3 bases that were read are TGTGCCTGGCAAGAGCGGGAGAGTTTCACAGATACG. Amino acid sequence: CAWQERESFTDT. The whole CDR3 is CAWQERESFTDTQYF. The variable domain in full, completed from reference TRBV30 and TRBJ2-3, reads SQTIHQWPATLVQPVGSPLSLECTVEGTSNPNLYWYRQAAGRGLQLLFYSVGIGQISSEVPQNLSASRPQDRQFILSSKKLLLSDSGFYLCAWQERESFTDTQYFGPGTRLTVL.

According to its frequency, this clone is medium-sized. The read comes to an end 3 residues before the CDR3 does, leaving the germline J gene to fill in the end. The chain links TRBV6-1 to TRBJ1-1; the match to TRBD1 covers 8 bases. The trim removed 4 bases at V and 4 bases at J, leaving 5 bases unmatched. CDR3 length: 14 residues. Germline-derived CDR1 and CDR2 are MNHNS and SASEGT. CDR3 sequence: CASSVQGAGTEAFF. The sequenced part of the CDR3 DNA is TGTGCCAGCAGTGTCCAGGGGGCCGGCACTGAA.